This entry lists 9 T cell receptor beta chains sequenced from one sample in a study of cytomegalovirus exposure and HLA in healthy donors. The table came from immunoSEQ multiplex PCR; TCRdb's copy has only in-frame clones and leaves some out. The repertoire holds some 110,000 clones, with about 85% as singletons. The sequencing input was PBMCs. These receptors were collected from a man between 18 and 35 years old in good health and CMV-seropositive.

The chain couples TRBV4-3 to TRBJ2-2; TRBD1 aligns across 7 bases. V shed 0 bases, J shed 0 bases, and the junction held 4 bases outside the gene matches. The length of the CDR3 is 17 residues. Germline lookup yields CDR1 LGHNA and CDR2 YSLEER. The CDR3 DNA sequence: TGCGCCAGCAGCCAAGAGAGACAGGGCTCGAACACCGGGGAGCTGTTTTTT. Its translation: CASSQERQGSNTGELFF.

The chain recombines TRBV4-1 with TRBJ1-1; D is ambiguous. V was clipped by 6 bases and J by 3 bases, with 11 bases between them. Germline V gene sequence: CDR1 MGHRA, CDR2 YSYEKL. This CDR3 has 13 amino acids. CDR3 DNA sequence: TGCGCCAGCAGGCATCCGGGAGACACTGAAGCTTTCTTT. This encodes CASRHPGDTEAFF.

J is TRBJ1-4 and V is TRBV18; no firm D call. Trimming removed 4 bases at V and 0 bases at J, with 12 bases between. The germline V gene has CDR1 KGHSH and CDR2 LQKENI. The CDR3 length is 16 residues. DNA for the CDR3: TGTGCCAGCTCACTGAGCCAGGCGACAACTAATGAAAAACTGTTTTTT. Translated, it gives CASSLSQATTNEKLFF.

This clone was seen a few times. The chain uses TRBV5-8 and TRBJ2-1, with 9 bases fitting TRBD1. Germline-derived CDR1 and CDR2 are SGHTS and YDEGEE. After removal of 4 bases from V and 10 bases from J, the junction contained 18 bases not matched to a gene. The CDR3 contains 17 residues. The CDR3 nucleotides are TGTGCCAGCAGCCTACCCTTCACAGGGGGCGCGCGGAGGGAGCAGTTCTTC. Amino acid sequence: CASSLPFTGGARREQFF.

The chain combines TRBV10-2 with TRBJ2-3; tentatively, D is TRBD2 (5 bases). Deletions cut 4 bases from V and 2 bases from J, with 13 bases between. CDR3 length: 15 residues. Germline V gene sequence: CDR1 WSHSY, CDR2 SAAADI. In DNA, the CDR3 is TGCGCCAGCAGTGGGACTCCGGGGAACACAGATACGCAGTATTTT. Its translation is CASSGTPGNTDTQYF.

The chain recombines TRBV5-6 with TRBJ2-6; 11 bases match TRBD1. CDR1 and CDR2 from the germline V gene are SGHDT and YYEEEE. J lost 0 bases, V lost 4 bases, and 6 bases had no gene match. This CDR3 is built from 18 residues. This chain's CDR3 is CASSTGTGGASGANVLTF. As DNA, the CDR3 is TGTGCCAGCAGCACCGGGACAGGGGGAGCCTCTGGGGCCAACGTCCTGACTTTC.

The J gene is TRBJ2-1, the V gene TRBV19; TRBD1 matches 8 bases. This CDR3 has 16 amino acids. Germline-derived CDR1 and CDR2 are LNHDA and SQIVND (reference sequence). Trimming cost V 0 bases and J 3 bases; bases outside gene matches: 4. The DNA of the CDR3 is TGTGCCAGTAGTATAGAGGAAGGGACAGGCTACAATGAGCAGTTCTTC. Its protein is CASSIEEGTGYNEQFF.

This sequence joins TRBV4-3 and TRBJ2-6; weak D call: TRBD1 (6 bases). The CDR3 totals 16 residues. CDR1 is LGHNA, CDR2 YSLEER, per germline. Trimming pared 4 bases from V and 2 bases from J, leaving 12 bases between. CDR3 sequence reads: CASSPDSGTGANVLTF. CDR3 in DNA: TGCGCCAGCAGCCCGGACAGTGGGACTGGGGCCAACGTCCTGACTTTC.

The V call is TRBV14, the J call TRBJ1-2, with 8 bases identical to TRBD1. The V and J ends lost 3 bases and 9 bases, in that order; junction bases with no gene match: 9. Germline CDR1 is SGHDN and CDR2 is FVKESK. The CDR3 loop spans 14 amino acids. For the CDR3, the DNA is TGTGCCAGCAGCCAGAAAACGGACAGGGCAAGCTACACCTTC. Its translation is CASSQKTDRASYTF. Looking up the rest from reference TRBV14 and TRBJ1-2 gives the full variable domain: EAGVTQFPSHSVIEKGQTVTLRCDPISGHDNLYWYRRVMGKEIKFLLHFVKESKQDESGMPNNRFLAERTGGTYSTLKVQPAELEDSGVYFCASSQKTDRASYTFGSGTRLTVV.